This T cell receptor beta chain derives from a study of T-cell memory formation after mild COVID-19. From germline, CDR1 is MGHRA and CDR2 YSYEKL. J was trimmed by 4 bases and V by 2 bases; bases with no gene match: 8. The CDR3 consists of 15 residues. In TCRdb, the 5' RACE reads were re-called with MiXCR into one record per CDR3 protein. The table includes 500,000 to 600,000 distinct CDR3 sequences, roughly 18% detected once. V is TRBV4-1 and J is TRBJ2-7, with 7 bases matching TRBD1. The source material was PBMCs or a T cell subset sorted from them (not recorded which). The TCR comes from an adult woman who had mild COVID-19 (a few samples of this study predate the infection). Cell type and time point are not known. The CDR3 DNA sequence: TGCGCCAGCAGCCAAAGGGGGCAGACGTATTACGAGCAGTACTTC. It is translated as CASSQRGQTYYEQYF.